The entry below gives a single TCR beta chain sequence along with its context. Antigen specificity is unknown. These data originate in a study of T cell repertoires in cytomegalovirus infection. Study background: Selection of CMV epitopes for the study included recently identified HLA-C-restricted and well-studied HLA-B-restricted ones. CMV infection plus the matching HLA type was flagged by public TCR beta signatures.

General study results and limits: Cumulative frequency of public TCR beta families picked out carriers of CMV plus the relevant HLA. There were HLA-C-restricted CMV-specific TCR beta clonotypes dominating the ex vivo response.

TCRdb recomputed calls from the reads with MiXCR, one row per CDR3 protein. The sample contains approximately 76,000 distinct CDR3 sequences, about 37% of which appear only once. Trimming cost V 4 bases and J 2 bases; bases outside gene matches: 20. The CDR3 spans 20 residues. Germline CDR1 and CDR2: SGHVS and FNYEAQ. V is TRBV7-6 and J is TRBJ2-5; 9 bases fit TRBD1. The sequence was collected from a human donor in good health (CMV status not recorded). Some clones in this sample may be carry-over from other donors' samples. The sample consisted of CD8+ T cells from cultured PBMCs, taken from culture after CMV antigen stimulation. This CDR3 is CASSSTGNRGRFSIQETQYF. DNA for the CDR3: TGTGCCAGCAGCTCGACCGGGAACAGGGGGCGATTTAGTATACAAGAGACCCAGTACTTC.